This is a list of T cell receptor beta chains from one sample in a study of T cells in Graves' hyperthyroidism and ophthalmopathy. Using its own MiXCR run on the multiplex PCR reads, TCRdb lists one record per CDR3 protein. Of about 560,000 distinct CDR3 sequences in the sample, 16% are singletons; the top ten hold around a sixth. The sequencing sample was made of blood. These receptors came from a woman younger than 35 with Graves' hyperthyroidism. Each CDR3 is given with its conserved first and last residue. D genes are given only for firm matches. Clone size is shown for a subset of rows, as once, few, many or a class of expanded clone.

d_gene	abundance	v_gene	j_gene	CDR3nt	CDR3aa
TRBD1	many	TRBV2	TRBJ2-1	TGTGCCAGCAGCGGGACAGGGGGCTTCTACAATGAGCAGTTCTTC	CASSGTGGFYNEQFF
TRBD2	-	TRBV12-3/TRBV12-4	TRBJ2-1	TGTGCCAGCAGGCCTCCTAGCGGGAGTCTGGGCGAGCAGTTCTTC	CASRPPSGSLGEQFF
-	few	TRBV18	TRBJ2-5	TGTGCCAGCTCACCACCCGGACTCCGCCAGGAGACCCAGTACTTC	CASSPPGLRQETQYF
-	-	TRBV4-2	TRBJ2-7	TGTGCCAGCAGCCAAGATTCGGAAGAAGTCGGGCAGTACTTC	CASSQDSEEVGQYF
-	few	TRBV13	TRBJ1-1	TGTGCCAGCAGGCCGGGGCTGAACACTGAAGCTTTCTTT	CASRPGLNTEAFF
-	-	TRBV15	TRBJ2-3	TGTGCCACCAGCAGAGATAGAGATACGCAGTATTTT	CATSRDRDTQYF
TRBD2	few	TRBV20-1	TRBJ2-3	TGCAGTGCTAGTCGACTAGCGGGGGGAAACACAGATACGCAGTATTTT	CSASRLAGGNTDTQYF
TRBD2	-	TRBV20-1	TRBJ2-3	TGCAGTGCTCGGGGACTAGCGGGGATCACAGATACGCAGTATTTT	CSARGLAGITDTQYF
-	few	TRBV2	TRBJ2-3	TGTGCCAGCAAGGAGGGACTGAACACAGATACGCAGTATTTT	CASKEGLNTDTQYF
TRBD2	once	TRBV10-2	TRBJ2-5	TGCGCCAGCGCTCGTTTGGCGGGAGGGATTGAGACCCAGTACTTC	CASARLAGGIETQYF